This TCR beta chain was sequenced in a study of cytotoxic CD8 clonotypes in ibrutinib-treated CLL. General observations from the study: Baseline clonality was higher than in age-matched healthy donors and moved in step with circulating CD8+ T-cell counts.

Points on this clone: Its antigen is as yet unknown.

Only in-frame clones appear in the TCRdb table, and some are missing; sequencing was by immunoSEQ multiplex PCR. The data show roughly 250,000 clones, 70% seen once. This CDR3 is built from 14 residues. Germline V gene data show CDR1 as SGHNT and CDR2 as YYREEE (reference sequence). V was trimmed by 0 bases and J by 4 bases, leaving 8 bases between them. The TCR originated in a human donor with chronic lymphocytic leukemia. The rearrangement links TRBV5-4 to TRBJ1-3; no firm D call. Sequencing was performed on PBMCs, taken after 24 months of ibrutinib treatment. CDR3 sequence (DNA): TGTGCCAGCAGCTTGGCGGGTTCGGGAAACACCATATATTTT. Translation: CASSLAGSGNTIYF.